This paragraph covers one T cell receptor beta chain sequence. No antigen is known for it. This CDR3 spans 12 amino acids. Trimming pared 4 bases from V and 3 bases from J, leaving 8 bases between. The germline V gene encodes CDR1 DFQATT and CDR2 SNEGSKA (reference sequence). Regions amplified from RNA transcripts were the TCR beta CDR3 regions. The TCR CDR3 was amplified in a first-round RT-PCR using the HTBI primer set. TCRdb re-called the multiplex PCR reads with MiXCR, one entry per CDR3 protein. The sample lists hundreds of thousands of distinct CDR3 sequences, 14% to 15% seen once, with roughly 4.5% in the top ten. The data derive from a study of T cells in Graves' hyperthyroidism and ophthalmopathy. Study-wide background: Peripheral blood was obtained at initial diagnosis, preceding any treatment.

Ophthalmopathy cases scored 3 or more on the Clinical Activity Score and 4 or more on NOSPECS grade, with duration below 3 months. Exclusions: uncontrolled infection, other autoimmune disease, pregnancy, lactation. Study-wide results and caveats: Blood held most thyroid clonotypes expanded above 0.001 frequency.

Sample: blood. This sequence was found in a woman between 40 and 50 years old with Graves' ophthalmopathy. The chain links TRBV20-1 to TRBJ2-3, with no clear D. The CDR3 DNA reads TGCAGTGCTATAGGAACAACAGATACGCAGTATTTT. Its protein is CSAIGTTDTQYF.